These 15 T cell receptor beta chains share one sample of origin, sequenced in a study of blood T cells in healthy people across ages. PCR was performed a second time for 7 to 11 cycles using a sample-barcoded 5' primer and a J-beta primer mix. A single record per CDR3 protein comes from TCRdb applying MiXCR to the 5' RACE reads. The sample consists of over a million distinct CDR3 sequences, roughly 40% of them appearing once. The material sequenced was blood. These receptor sequences come from a woman aged 18 to 35 in good health.

CDR3 in amino acids: CSATTGASGNTIYF. The CDR3 DNA follows: TGCAGTGCTACGACAGGGGCCTCTGGAAACACCATATATTTT. The chain joins TRBV20-1 to TRBJ1-3, with TRBD1 matching 8 bases. The V segment lost 4 bases and the J segment 0 bases; nucleotides outside the gene matches: 2. Germline values: CDR1 DFQATT, CDR2 SNEGSKA (reference sequence). The CDR3 contains 14 residues.

The chain recombines TRBV27 with TRBJ1-5; D is perhaps TRBD1 (6 bases). Trimming pared 3 bases from V and 2 bases from J, leaving 14 bases between. The CDR3 covers 16 residues. CDR1 is MNHEY and CDR2 is SMNVEV in the germline V gene (reference sequence). The DNA for the CDR3 is TGTGCCAGCAGTTTTGCGGGGGCGGTCGGCAATCAGCCCCAGCATTTT. This codes for CASSFAGAVGNQPQHF.

In this sample, this clonotype turned up many times. This chain uses TRBV7-8 with TRBJ1-5, with unresolved D. The germline gives CDR1 SGHVS, CDR2 FQNEAQ. The CDR3 spans 15 residues. V dropped 1 base and J dropped 0 bases, with 7 bases sitting between them. The CDR3, as DNA: TGTGCCAGCAGCTTAGAAGGGAATAGCAATCAGCCCCAGCATTTT. Protein product: CASSLEGNSNQPQHF.

This chain connects TRBV9 to TRBJ2-7; D gene uncertain. Between the trimmed V and J ends, which lost 4 bases and 5 bases, there was a span of 10 bases. The CDR3 spans 12 residues. Per the germline V gene, CDR1 is SGDLS and CDR2 is YYNGEE. CDR3 sequence reads: CASSPHQDEQYF. As DNA, the CDR3 is TGTGCCAGCAGCCCCCATCAAGACGAGCAGTACTTC.

The sample holds a few counts of this clonotype. This chain joins TRBV6-1 and TRBJ2-3; 7 nucleotides line up with TRBD2. In germline, CDR1 is MNHNS, CDR2 SASEGT. The CDR3 totals 13 residues. With 10 bases clipped from V and 6 bases from J, the junction kept 10 bases outside the gene matches. In DNA, the CDR3 is TGTGCCACCGCCGGGACTAATAGGGATACGCAGTATTTT. It codes for CATAGTNRDTQYF.

This clonotype occurred a few times. The rearrangement links TRBV11-2 to TRBJ2-1; perhaps TRBD2 as D (6 bases). The CDR3 extends over 16 amino acids. Trimming pared 3 bases from V and 8 bases from J, leaving 20 bases between. The V gene's germline CDR1 is SGHAT and CDR2 FQNNGV. The DNA for the CDR3 is TGTGCCAGCAGCTTCCTATCTAGACTAGAATCCGATGAGCAGTTCTTC. Its translation: CASSFLSRLESDEQFF.

The chain recombines TRBV29-1 with TRBJ2-2; no firm D call. This CDR3 is built from 14 residues. Per the germline V gene, CDR1 is SQVTM and CDR2 is ANQGSEA. Trimming pared 4 bases from V and 3 bases from J, leaving 12 bases between. Written as DNA, the CDR3 is TGCAGCGTTGGTAGTCGGCACTACACCGGGGAGCTGTTTTTT. It translates to CSVGSRHYTGELFF.

This chain connects TRBV25-1 to TRBJ2-4, with TRBD1 identical over 10 bases. V was pared by 4 bases and J by 1 base, with 4 bases of the junction left unmatched. The CDR3 extends over 16 amino acids. Germline V gene sequence: CDR1 MGHDK, CDR2 SYGVNS. The CDR3 loop is CASSAPGQGAKNIQYF. CDR3 nucleotide sequence: TGTGCCAGCAGTGCGCCGGGACAGGGGGCCAAAAACATTCAGTACTTC.

This clonotype turned up a few times. CDR3 in DNA: TGTGCCAGCAGCTTAAGGACAAATCCCACCACTGAAGCTTTCTTT. Translating gives CASSLRTNPTTEAFF. The genes are TRBV7-9 and TRBJ1-1; possible D gene TRBD1, 5 bases. Trimming took 2 bases from V and 4 from J, leaving 14 bases between them. CDR3 length equals 15 residues. Germline V lookup: CDR1 SEHNR, CDR2 FQNEAQ (reference sequence).

This clonotype was counted between two and nine times. The chain couples TRBV7-2 to TRBJ2-7; tentatively, D is TRBD2 (6 bases). Germline loops: CDR1 SGHTA, CDR2 FQGNSA. CDR3 length: 17 residues. Trimming cost V 5 bases and J 0 bases, with 20 bases left between them. This chain's CDR3 is CASSRSGLAISSYEQYF. CDR3 nucleotides: TGTGCCAGCAGCCGAAGCGGGCTAGCAATTAGCTCCTACGAGCAGTACTTC.

This chain joins TRBV4-1 and TRBJ2-1; 8 nucleotides match TRBD1. This CDR3 has 16 residues. The trim removed 5 bases at V and 2 bases at J, leaving 8 bases unmatched. The germline V gene encodes CDR1 MGHRA and CDR2 YSYEKL. CDR3: CASSLLPGQAYNEQFF. As DNA, the CDR3 is TGCGCCAGCAGCTTACTCCCGGGACAGGCCTACAATGAGCAGTTCTTC.

A single count supports this clonotype. The V and J genes are TRBV5-5 and TRBJ2-5; tentative D call: TRBD1 (6 bases). V was trimmed by 4 bases and J by 11 bases, leaving 24 bases between them. This CDR3 region has 15 residues. The V gene's germline CDR1 is SGHKS and CDR2 YYEKEE (reference sequence). In DNA, the CDR3 is TGTGCCAGCAGCATGACAGGAGCCAACTACAATGAGCAGTACTTC. As protein: CASSMTGANYNEQYF.

This clonotype was seen a few times. V gene TRBV6-5 combines with J gene TRBJ1-1; D is unclear. V lost 9 bases, J lost 0 bases, and 14 bases lay in between. The CDR3 extends over 14 amino acids. Germline V gene data show CDR1 as MNHEY and CDR2 as SVGAGI. The CDR3 DNA is TGTGCCAGTGCGGTTGGTGGGGTGAACACTGAAGCTTTCTTT. Translation gives CASAVGGVNTEAFF.

The chain is built from TRBV20-1 and TRBJ2-1, with TRBD1 identical over 8 bases. V gave up 6 bases and J gave up 5 bases; unmatched junction bases: 6. The CDR3 contains 13 residues. Germline loops: CDR1 DFQATT, CDR2 SNEGSKA (reference sequence). The CDR3 bases are TGCAGTGCGGCCCGGGACAGGAACAATGAGCAGTTCTTC. Protein: CSAARDRNNEQFF.

V and J are TRBV7-6 and TRBJ1-2, with D unclear. The V end lost 6 bases, the J end lost 4 bases, and 18 bases lay between the germline ends. Germline assignment: CDR1 SGHVS and CDR2 FNYEAQ. The CDR3 extends over 15 amino acids. CDR3 in amino acids: CASSPGVGISYGYTF. The CDR3 DNA follows: TGTGCCAGCAGTCCTGGGGTGGGAATTAGCTATGGCTACACCTTC. Full variable domain (missing parts from reference TRBV7-6 and TRBJ1-2): GAGVSQSPRYKVTKRGQDVALRCDPISGHVSLYWYRQALGQGPEFLTYFNYEAQQDKSGLPNDRFSAERPEGSISTLTIQRTEQRDSAMYRCASSPGVGISYGYTFGSGTRLTVV.